This TCR beta chain appears in the sequencing data of a study of blood T cell repertoires in COVID-19. How the authors handled the data: Estimates of nucleated cell counts were drawn from the amplification of reference gene primers. Assay used: immunoSEQ multiplex PCR; TCRdb lists only in-frame clones, some missing. The V and J calls and clone size were taken over from that table, and D and trimming were inferred from the DNA. This sample carries some 150,000 clones, roughly 84% of them seen once, and the ten largest clones take approximately 2.5%. This clone came up a few times. The CDR3 loop spans 13 amino acids. CDR1 is GTSNPN and CDR2 is SVGIG in the germline V gene (reference sequence). V was pared by 3 bases and J by 6 bases, with 2 bases of the junction left unmatched.

Sequenced input: peripheral blood. This chain uses TRBV30 with TRBJ1-1, with 12 nucleotides matching TRBD1. The sequence derives from a human donor with acute or convalescent COVID-19. The donor label of this sample is uncertain. CDR3 sequence: CAWRGQGAAEAFF. Written as DNA, the CDR3 is TGTGCCTGGAGGGGACAGGGGGCTGCTGAAGCTTTCTTT.